What follows are 16 T cell receptor beta chains derived from one specimen sequenced in a study of T cell repertoires in cytomegalovirus infection. A single record per CDR3 protein comes from TCRdb applying MiXCR to the reads. The table shows 630,000 or so distinct CDR3 sequences, with less than 25% occurring only once. The material sequenced was CD8+ T cells from PBMCs. These receptors were collected from a human donor in good health (CMV status not recorded). Some clones in this sample may be carry-over from other donors' samples.

This clonotype was observed a handful of times. The rearrangement uses TRBV4-2 and TRBJ1-2; unclear D gene. Germline assignment: CDR1 LGHNA and CDR2 YNFKEQ. V was shortened by 0 bases and J by 4 bases, with 15 bases between the two germline ends. The CDR3 totals 16 residues. The CDR3 is CASSQEAGSIGYGYTF. The CDR3 coding sequence is TGTGCCAGCAGCCAAGAAGCCGGGTCCATCGGCTATGGCTACACCTTC.

This chain joins TRBV2 and TRBJ1-6; a possible D gene is TRBD1 (5 bases). The CDR3 is 14 amino acids. CDR1 and CDR2 from the germline V gene are SNHLY and FYNNEI. Trimming took 7 bases from V and 8 from J, leaving 15 bases between them. CDR3 in amino acids: CASNPGTRHSPLHF. Written as DNA, the CDR3 is TGTGCCAGCAACCCCGGGACTAGGCATTCACCCCTCCACTTT.

This clonotype was seen at least ten times. The V call is TRBV10-3, the J call TRBJ2-7; TRBD1 might be the D (6 bases). The V gene's germline CDR1 is ENHRY and CDR2 SYGVKD. Trimming cost V 0 bases and J 4 bases, with 19 bases left between them. The CDR3 is 17 residues long. This CDR3 reads CAISESSQGKKGYEQYV. Written as DNA, the CDR3 is TGTGCCATCAGTGAGTCGAGTCAGGGGAAGAAAGGGTACGAGCAGTACGTC.

The chain is built from TRBV5-5 and TRBJ1-1; no clear D. The germline gives CDR1 SGHKS, CDR2 YYEKEE (reference sequence). V lost 6 bases and J lost 1, with 19 bases in between. The CDR3 has 16 residues. The CDR3 loop is CASTRREGRTNTEAFF. The CDR3, as DNA: TGTGCCAGCACCCGCCGAGAGGGCAGGACGAACACTGAAGCTTTCTTT.

In this sample, this clonotype turned up a few times. V and J are TRBV2 and TRBJ1-2; D is possibly TRBD1 (6 bases). CDR3 length: 14 amino acids. CDR1 SNHLY and CDR2 FYNNEI come from the germline V gene. Trimming took 8 bases from V and 4 from J, leaving 17 bases between them. DNA for the CDR3: TGTGCCAGCCAAGGGGACACGTGGGTCTATGGCTACACCTTC. Translated, it gives CASQGDTWVYGYTF.

This clonotype was seen at least ten times. The V gene is TRBV7-9, the J gene TRBJ1-3; tentative D call: TRBD1 (6 bases). Germline V gene data show CDR1 as SEHNR and CDR2 as FQNEAQ (reference sequence). Trimming shortened V by 5 bases and J by 0 bases, and 14 bases separated the two germline ends. This CDR3 has 16 residues. The CDR3 DNA sequence: TGTGCCAGCAGCCCCCGGACAGCCTACTCTGGAAACACCATATATTTT. Translating it yields CASSPRTAYSGNTIYF.

This clonotype was seen a few times. The chain joins TRBV23-1 to TRBJ2-5; possibly TRBD1 for D (5 bases). TRBV23-1 is labeled an ORF, and its function is uncertain. V gave up 5 bases and J gave up 0 bases, with 13 bases separating them. The CDR3 is 15 amino acids. The CDR3, as DNA: TGCGCCAGCAGTGAGGACATGAGACACCAAGAGACCCAGTACTTC. Translation gives CASSEDMRHQETQYF.

The V gene is TRBV27, the J gene TRBJ2-1, with a weak D call TRBD2 (7 bases). Per the germline V gene, CDR1 is MNHEY and CDR2 is SMNVEV (reference sequence). V lost 8 bases to trimming and J lost 0 bases, with 11 bases between them. CDR3 length: 14 residues. CDR3 protein: CASSRGASYNEQFF. CDR3 sequence (DNA): TGTGCCAGCTCCCGGGGGGCCTCCTACAATGAGCAGTTCTTC.

This clonotype has just a few counts. V and J are TRBV2 and TRBJ2-5; the match to TRBD2 covers 8 bases. V shed 10 bases and J 3 bases; nucleotides not matched to a gene: 10. CDR1 and CDR2 from the germline V gene are SNHLY and FYNNEI. The CDR3 is 14 amino acids. CDR3 sequence (DNA): TGTGCCACCGAGCCCCGGGGGGGCAAAGAGACCCAGTACTTC. Its protein product is CATEPRGGKETQYF.

Only a few counts were recorded for this clonotype. This rearrangement joins TRBV6-2 or TRBV6-3 to TRBJ1-5; no clear D. Trimming pared 2 bases from V and 5 bases from J, leaving 10 bases between. CDR3 length: 14 residues. The V gene's germline CDR1 is MNHEY and CDR2 SVGEGT. The DNA of the CDR3 is TGTGCCAGCAGTTACCGACAATTGCATCAGCCCCAGCATTTT. Its protein product is CASSYRQLHQPQHF.

The CDR3 loop reads CASSIYGTSTDTQYF. CDR3 sequence (DNA): TGTGCCAGCAGCATATACGGGACTAGCACAGATACGCAGTATTTT. This chain links TRBV9 with TRBJ2-3; the D gene is possibly TRBD2 (6 bases). Germline CDR1 SGDLS, CDR2 YYNGEE. This CDR3 has 15 amino acids. Trimming pared 4 bases from V and 0 bases from J, leaving 12 bases between.

This chain links TRBV6-6 with TRBJ2-3; 11 nucleotides line up with TRBD2. The CDR3 covers 16 residues. The junction had 3 bases not matched to a gene; V was cut back by 3 bases and J by 1 base. CDR1 MNHNY and CDR2 SVGAGI come from the germline V gene (reference sequence). The CDR3 DNA follows: TGTGCCAGCAGTTATGCACTAGCGGGGGGCACAGATACGCAGTATTTT. Amino acids: CASSYALAGGTDTQYF.

The table lists this clonotype with a count of one. A single base separates this from a much larger clone, so it may be a read error. The chain carries TRBV6-1 and TRBJ1-6, with TRBD1 matching over 10 bases. Per the germline V gene, CDR1 is MNHNS and CDR2 is SASEGT. V was pared by 10 bases and J by 14 bases, with 20 bases of the junction left unmatched. This CDR3 is built from 16 residues. The CDR3 sequence is CANMQVGQGIDKALHF. CDR3 DNA sequence: TGTGCCAACATGCAGGTGGGACAGGGGATTGATAAGGCCCTCCACTTT.

This clonotype was counted at least ten times. V gene TRBV7-2 combines with J gene TRBJ2-1, with a tentative D call TRBD1 (6 bases). The CDR3 consists of 16 residues. The germline V gene has CDR1 SGHTA and CDR2 FQGNSA. With 1 base removed from V and 3 bases from J, the gap between germline ends came to 13 bases. The CDR3 spells CASSLDDRTRYNEQFF. CDR3 bases: TGTGCCAGCAGCTTAGACGACAGGACTCGCTACAATGAGCAGTTCTTC.

A word on this clonotype: A read error is possible here, since a much larger clone lies one base away. The chain joins TRBV19 to TRBJ2-7; possibly TRBD2 for D (5 bases). Trimming left V 5 bases short and J 4 bases short, with 15 bases between. Germline CDR1 reads LNHDA; CDR2 reads SQIVND (reference sequence). The length of the CDR3 is 14 residues. The CDR3 nucleotides read TGTGCCAGTAGTCCCCGGGGAGAGACTTACGAGCAGTACTTC. Its protein is CASSPRGETYEQYF.

The chain links TRBV5-1 to TRBJ1-1; D not certain. The germline gives CDR1 SGHRS, CDR2 YFSETQ. V was trimmed by 3 bases and J by 5 bases, leaving 11 bases between them. This CDR3 is 13 amino acids long. Written as DNA, the CDR3 is TGCGCCAGCAGCTCCATGACGGTTACTGAAGCTTTCTTT. It yields the protein CASSSMTVTEAFF.